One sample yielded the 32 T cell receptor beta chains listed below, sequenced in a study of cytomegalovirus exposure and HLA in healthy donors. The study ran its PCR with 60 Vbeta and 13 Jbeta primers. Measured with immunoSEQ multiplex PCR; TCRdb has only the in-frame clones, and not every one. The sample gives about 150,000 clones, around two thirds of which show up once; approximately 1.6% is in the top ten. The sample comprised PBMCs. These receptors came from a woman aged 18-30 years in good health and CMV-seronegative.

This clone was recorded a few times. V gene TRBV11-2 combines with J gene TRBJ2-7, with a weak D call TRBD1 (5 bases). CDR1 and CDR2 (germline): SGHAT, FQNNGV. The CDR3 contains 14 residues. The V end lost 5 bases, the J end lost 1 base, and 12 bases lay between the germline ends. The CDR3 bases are TGTGCCAGCAGCCATTACAGGATTTCCTACGAGCAGTACGTC. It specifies CASSHYRISYEQYV.

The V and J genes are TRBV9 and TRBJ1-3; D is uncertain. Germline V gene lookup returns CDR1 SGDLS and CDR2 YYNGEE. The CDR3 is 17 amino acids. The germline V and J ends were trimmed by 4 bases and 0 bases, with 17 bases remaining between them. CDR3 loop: CASSPPWATSSGNTIYF. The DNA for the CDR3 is TGTGCCAGCAGCCCCCCCTGGGCAACTAGCTCTGGAAACACCATATATTTT.

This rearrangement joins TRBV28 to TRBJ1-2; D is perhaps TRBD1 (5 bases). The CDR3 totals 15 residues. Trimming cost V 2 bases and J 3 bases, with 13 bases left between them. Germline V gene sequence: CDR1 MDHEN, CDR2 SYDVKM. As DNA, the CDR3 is TGTGCCAGCAGTTTACCCTCTACCAGGGACTATGGCTACACCTTC. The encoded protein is CASSLPSTRDYGYTF.

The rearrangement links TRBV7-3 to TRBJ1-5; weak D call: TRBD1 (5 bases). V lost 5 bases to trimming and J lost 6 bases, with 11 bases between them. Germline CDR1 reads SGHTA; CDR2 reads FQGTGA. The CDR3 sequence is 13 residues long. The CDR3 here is CASSPGVGQPQHF. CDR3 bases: TGTGCCAGCAGCCCGGGGGTGGGTCAGCCCCAGCATTTT.

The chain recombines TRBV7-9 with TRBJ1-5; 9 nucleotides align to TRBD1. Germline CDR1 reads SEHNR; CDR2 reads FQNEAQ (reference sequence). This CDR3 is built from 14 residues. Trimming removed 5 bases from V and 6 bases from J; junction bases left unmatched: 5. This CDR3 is CASSLGTGRQPQHF. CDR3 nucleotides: TGTGCCAGCAGCCTCGGGACAGGGCGTCAGCCCCAGCATTTT.

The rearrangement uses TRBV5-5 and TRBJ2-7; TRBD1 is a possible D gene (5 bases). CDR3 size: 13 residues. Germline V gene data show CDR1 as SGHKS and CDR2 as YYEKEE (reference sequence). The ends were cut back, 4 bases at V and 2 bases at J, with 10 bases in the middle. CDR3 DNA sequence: TGTGCCAGCAGCACGGTGGACACCTACGAGCAGTACTTC. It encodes CASSTVDTYEQYF.

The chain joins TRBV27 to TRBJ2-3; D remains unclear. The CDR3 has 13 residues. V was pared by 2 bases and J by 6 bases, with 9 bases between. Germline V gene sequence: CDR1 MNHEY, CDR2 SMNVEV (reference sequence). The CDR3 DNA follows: TGTGCCAGCAGTTTACCCTCACTCGATACGCAGTATTTT. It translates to CASSLPSLDTQYF.

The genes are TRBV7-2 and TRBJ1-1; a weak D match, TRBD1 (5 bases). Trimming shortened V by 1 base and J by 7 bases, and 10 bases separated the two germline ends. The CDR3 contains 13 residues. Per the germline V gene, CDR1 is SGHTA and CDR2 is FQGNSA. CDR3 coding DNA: TGTGCCAGCAGCTTAGTGCAGGGCTTTGAAGCTTTCTTT. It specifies CASSLVQGFEAFF.

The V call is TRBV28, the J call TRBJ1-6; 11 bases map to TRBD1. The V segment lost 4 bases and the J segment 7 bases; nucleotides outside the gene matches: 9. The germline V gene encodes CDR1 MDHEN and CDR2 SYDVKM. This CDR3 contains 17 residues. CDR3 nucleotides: TGTGCCAGCAGTTCGGGACAGGGGGTTCTTGGGAATTCACCCCTCCACTTT. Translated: CASSSGQGVLGNSPLHF.

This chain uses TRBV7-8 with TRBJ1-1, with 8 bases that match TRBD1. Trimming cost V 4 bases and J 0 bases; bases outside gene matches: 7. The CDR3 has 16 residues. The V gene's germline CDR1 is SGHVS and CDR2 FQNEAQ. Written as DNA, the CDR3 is TGTGCCAGCAGCTCTACTCCGGGACAGGTGAACACTGAAGCTTTCTTT. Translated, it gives CASSSTPGQVNTEAFF.

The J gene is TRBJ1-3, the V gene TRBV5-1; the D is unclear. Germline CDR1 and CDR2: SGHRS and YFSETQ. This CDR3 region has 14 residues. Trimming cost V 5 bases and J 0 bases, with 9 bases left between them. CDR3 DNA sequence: TGCGCCAGCAGTGCACTTTCCTCTGGAAACACCATATATTTT. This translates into CASSALSSGNTIYF. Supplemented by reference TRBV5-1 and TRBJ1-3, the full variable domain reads KAGVTQTPRYLIKTRGQQVTLSCSPISGHRSVSWYQQTPGQGLQFLFEYFSETQRNKGNFPGRFSGRQFSNSRSEMNVSTLELGDSALYLCASSALSSGNTIYFGEGSWLTVV.

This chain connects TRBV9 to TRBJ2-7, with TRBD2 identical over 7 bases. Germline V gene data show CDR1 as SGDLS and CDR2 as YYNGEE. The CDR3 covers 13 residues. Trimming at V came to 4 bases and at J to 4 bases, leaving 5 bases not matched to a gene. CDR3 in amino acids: CASSPFGGYEQYF. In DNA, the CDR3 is TGTGCCAGCAGCCCCTTCGGGGGGTACGAGCAGTACTTC.

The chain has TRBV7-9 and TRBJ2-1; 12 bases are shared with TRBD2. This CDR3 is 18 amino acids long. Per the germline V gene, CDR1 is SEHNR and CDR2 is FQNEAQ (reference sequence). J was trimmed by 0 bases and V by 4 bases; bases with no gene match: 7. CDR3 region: CASSSPKLAGGSYNEQFF. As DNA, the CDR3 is TGTGCCAGCAGCTCTCCCAAACTAGCGGGAGGCTCCTACAATGAGCAGTTCTTC.

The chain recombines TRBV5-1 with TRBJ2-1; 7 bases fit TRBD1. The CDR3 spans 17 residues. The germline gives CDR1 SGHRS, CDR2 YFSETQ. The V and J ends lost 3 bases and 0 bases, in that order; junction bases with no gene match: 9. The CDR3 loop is CASSWGFRDSSYNEQFF. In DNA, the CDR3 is TGCGCCAGCAGCTGGGGCTTCCGGGACAGCTCCTACAATGAGCAGTTCTTC.

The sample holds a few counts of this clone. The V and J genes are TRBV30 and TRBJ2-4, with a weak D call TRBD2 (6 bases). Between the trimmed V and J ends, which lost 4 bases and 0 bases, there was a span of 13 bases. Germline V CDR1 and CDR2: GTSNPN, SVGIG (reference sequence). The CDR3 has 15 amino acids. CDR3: CAWKEGIGAKNIQYF. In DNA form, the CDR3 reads TGTGCCTGGAAGGAGGGGATCGGAGCCAAAAACATTCAGTACTTC. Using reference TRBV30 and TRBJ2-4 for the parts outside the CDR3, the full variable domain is SQTIHQWPATLVQPVGSPLSLECTVEGTSNPNLYWYRQAAGRGLQLLFYSVGIGQISSEVPQNLSASRPQDRQFILSSKKLLLSDSGFYLCAWKEGIGAKNIQYFGAGTRLSVL.

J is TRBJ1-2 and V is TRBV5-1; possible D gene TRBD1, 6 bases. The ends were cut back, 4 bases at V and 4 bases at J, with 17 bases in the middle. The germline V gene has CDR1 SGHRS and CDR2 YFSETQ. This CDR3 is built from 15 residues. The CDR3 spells CASSPARGAAYGYTF. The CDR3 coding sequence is TGCGCCAGCAGCCCTGCCAGGGGCGCTGCCTATGGCTACACCTTC.

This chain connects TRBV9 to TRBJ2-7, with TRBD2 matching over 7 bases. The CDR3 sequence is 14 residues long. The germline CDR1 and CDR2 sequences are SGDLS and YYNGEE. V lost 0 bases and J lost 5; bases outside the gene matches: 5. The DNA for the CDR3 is TGTGCCAGCAGCGTAGATGCGGGGGAGGACGAGCAGTACTTC. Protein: CASSVDAGEDEQYF. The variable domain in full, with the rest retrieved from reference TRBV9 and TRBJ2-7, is DSGVTQTPKHLITATGQRVTLRCSPRSGDLSVYWYQQSLDQGLQFLIQYYNGEERAKGNILERFSAQQFPDLHSELNLSSLELGDSALYFCASSVDAGEDEQYFGPGTRLTVT.

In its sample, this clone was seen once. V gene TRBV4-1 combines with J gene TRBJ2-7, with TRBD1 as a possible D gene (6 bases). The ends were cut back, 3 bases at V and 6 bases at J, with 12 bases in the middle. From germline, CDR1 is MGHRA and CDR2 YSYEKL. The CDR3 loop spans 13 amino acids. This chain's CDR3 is CASSQEDSSEQYF. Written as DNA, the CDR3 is TGCGCCAGCAGCCAGGAGGACAGTAGCGAGCAGTACTTC.

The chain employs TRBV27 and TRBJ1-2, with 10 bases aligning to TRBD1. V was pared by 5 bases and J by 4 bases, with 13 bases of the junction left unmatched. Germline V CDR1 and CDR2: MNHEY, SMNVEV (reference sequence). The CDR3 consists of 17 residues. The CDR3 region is CASSHPTGGSGSYGYTF. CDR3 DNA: TGTGCCAGCAGTCACCCGACAGGGGGCAGCGGGTCCTATGGCTACACCTTC.

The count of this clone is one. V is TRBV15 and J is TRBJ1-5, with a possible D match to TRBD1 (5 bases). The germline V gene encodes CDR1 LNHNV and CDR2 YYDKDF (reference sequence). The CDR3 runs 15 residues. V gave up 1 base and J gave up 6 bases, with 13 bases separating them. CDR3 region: CATSRGGLAIQPQHF. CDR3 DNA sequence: TGTGCCACCAGCAGAGGGGGACTTGCGATTCAGCCCCAGCATTTT. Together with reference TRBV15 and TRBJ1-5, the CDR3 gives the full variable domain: DAMVIQNPRYQVTQFGKPVTLSCSQTLNHNVMYWYQQKSSQAPKLLFHYYDKDFNNEADTPDNFQSRRPNTSFCFLDIRSPGLGDTAMYLCATSRGGLAIQPQHFGDGTRLSIL.

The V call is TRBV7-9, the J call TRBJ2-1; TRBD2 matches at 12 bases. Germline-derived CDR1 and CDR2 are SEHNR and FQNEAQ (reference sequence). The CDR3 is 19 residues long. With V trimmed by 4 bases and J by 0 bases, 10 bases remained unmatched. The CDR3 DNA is TGTGCCAGCAGCTCGGGGGGGACTAGCGGGCCGAGCTCCTACAATGAGCAGTTCTTC. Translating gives CASSSGGTSGPSSYNEQFF.

In DNA, the CDR3 is TGTGCCAGCAGTGTCAGGGGCTCCTACGAGCAGTACGTC. Amino acids: CASSVRGSYEQYV. V and J are TRBV6-1 and TRBJ2-7; D perhaps matches TRBD1 (6 bases). V dropped 4 bases and J dropped 0 bases, with 7 bases sitting between them. Germline assignment: CDR1 MNHNS and CDR2 SASEGT. This CDR3 region has 13 residues.

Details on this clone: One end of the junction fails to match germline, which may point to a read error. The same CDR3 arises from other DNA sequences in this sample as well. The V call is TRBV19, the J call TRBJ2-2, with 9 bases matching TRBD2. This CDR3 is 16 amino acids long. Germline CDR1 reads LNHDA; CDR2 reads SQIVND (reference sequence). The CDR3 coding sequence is TGTGCCAGTAGTATAGAAGTAGCGGGAGCGGGCGGGGAGCTATTTTTT. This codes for CASSIEVAGAGGELFF.

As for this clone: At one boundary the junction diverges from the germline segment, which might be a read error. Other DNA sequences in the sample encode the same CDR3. CDR3 sequence reads: CSVRRGITGELFF. The CDR3 DNA follows: TGCAGCGTTCGAAGGGGAATCACCGGAGAGCTGTTTTTT. This rearrangement joins TRBV29-1 to TRBJ2-2; TRBD1 might be the D (5 bases). The CDR3 consists of 13 residues. CDR1 SQVTM and CDR2 ANQGSEA come from the germline V gene.

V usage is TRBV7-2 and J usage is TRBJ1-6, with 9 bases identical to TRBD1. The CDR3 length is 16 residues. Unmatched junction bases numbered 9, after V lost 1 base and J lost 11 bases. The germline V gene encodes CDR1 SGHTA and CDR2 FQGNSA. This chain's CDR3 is CASSLGVQGAFPPLHF. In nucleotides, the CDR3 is TGTGCCAGCAGCTTAGGGGTACAGGGGGCATTTCCACCCCTCCACTTT. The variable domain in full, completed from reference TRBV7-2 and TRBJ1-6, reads GAGVSQSPSNKVTEKGKDVELRCDPISGHTALYWYRQSLGQGLEFLIYFQGNSAPDKSGLPSDRFSAERTGGSVSTLTIQRTQQEDSAVYLCASSLGVQGAFPPLHFGNGTRLTVT.

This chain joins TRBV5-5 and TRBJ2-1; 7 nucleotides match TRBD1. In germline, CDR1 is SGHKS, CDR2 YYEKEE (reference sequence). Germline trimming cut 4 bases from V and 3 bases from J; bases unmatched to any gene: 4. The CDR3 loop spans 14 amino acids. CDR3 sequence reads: CASSPRDSYNEQFF. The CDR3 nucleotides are TGTGCCAGCAGCCCCCGGGACAGCTACAATGAGCAGTTCTTC.

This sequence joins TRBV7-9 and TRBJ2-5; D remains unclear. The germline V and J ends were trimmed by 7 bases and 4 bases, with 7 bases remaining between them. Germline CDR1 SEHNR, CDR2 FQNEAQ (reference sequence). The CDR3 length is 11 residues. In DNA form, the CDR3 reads TGTGCCAGCACAAGAGGAGAGACCCAGTACTTC. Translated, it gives CASTRGETQYF. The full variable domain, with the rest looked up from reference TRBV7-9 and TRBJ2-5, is DTGVSQNPRHKITKRGQNVTFRCDPISEHNRLYWYRQTLGQGPEFLTYFQNEAQLEKSRLLSDRFSAERPKGSFSTLEIQRTEQGDSAMYLCASTRGETQYFGPGTRLLVL.

The CDR3 DNA reads TGTGCCAGCAGTTATGGACAGGGGAGGAAAGCTTTCTTT. The encoded protein is CASSYGQGRKAFF. The chain has TRBV6-5 and TRBJ1-1; 9 nucleotides agree with TRBD1. The CDR3 spans 13 residues. The V gene end was trimmed by 3 bases and the J gene end by 9 bases; junction bases not matched to a gene: 5. CDR1 is MNHEY, CDR2 SVGAGI, per germline.

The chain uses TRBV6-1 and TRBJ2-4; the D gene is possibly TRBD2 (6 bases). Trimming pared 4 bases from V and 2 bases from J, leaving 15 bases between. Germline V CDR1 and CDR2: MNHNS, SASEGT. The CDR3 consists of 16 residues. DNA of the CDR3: TGTGCCAGCAGTGGCGGGGTGGAAGGGTCCAAAAACATTCAGTACTTC. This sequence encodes CASSGGVEGSKNIQYF.

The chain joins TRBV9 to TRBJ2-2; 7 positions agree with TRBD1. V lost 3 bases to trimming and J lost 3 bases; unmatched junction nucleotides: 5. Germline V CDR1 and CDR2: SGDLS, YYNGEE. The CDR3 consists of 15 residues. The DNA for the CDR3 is TGTGCCAGCAGCGACGCAGGGGGTGACACCGGGGAGCTGTTTTTT. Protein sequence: CASSDAGGDTGELFF.

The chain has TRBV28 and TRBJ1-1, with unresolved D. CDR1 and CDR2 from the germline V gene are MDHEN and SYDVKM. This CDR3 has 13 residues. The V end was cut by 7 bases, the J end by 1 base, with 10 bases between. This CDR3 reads CASTPSGNTEAFF. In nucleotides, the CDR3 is TGTGCCAGCACCCCCTCCGGGAACACTGAAGCTTTCTTT.

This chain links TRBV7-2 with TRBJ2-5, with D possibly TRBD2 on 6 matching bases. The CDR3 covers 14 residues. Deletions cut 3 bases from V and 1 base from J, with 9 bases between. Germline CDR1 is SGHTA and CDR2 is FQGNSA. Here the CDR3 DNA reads TGTGCCAGCAGCTTCACTAGCTCCCAAGAGACCCAGTACTTC. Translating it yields CASSFTSSQETQYF.